Presented here are 19 T cell receptor beta chains from one specimen sequenced in a study of spatial heterogeneity in lung cancer. Study-wide results and caveats: Expanded intratumoral alpha and beta TCR counts tracked tumor mutation counts.

These receptors' antigens are unknown. A single record per CDR3 protein comes from TCRdb applying MiXCR to the 5' RACE reads. This repertoire shows 10,000 to 15,000 distinct CDR3 sequences, roughly 7.2% found once; its top ten account for roughly 3%. Time point indicated: sample taken at primary tumor resection. Sequencing was performed on lung tumor tissue, taken at surgery. The receptors originated from a female donor with early-stage non-small cell lung cancer.

This clonotype has only a few counts. The chain combines TRBV12-3 or TRBV12-4 with TRBJ2-7; D ambiguous. V was cut by 6 bases and J by 0 bases, with 12 bases left in between. The CDR3 is made up of 14 amino acids. CDR3 protein: CASSPTELSYEQYF. The CDR3, as DNA: TGTGCCAGCAGCCCCACAGAACTCTCCTACGAGCAGTACTTC.

This clonotype is labeled medium-sized. V is TRBV28 and J is TRBJ1-2, with D unclear. V lost 5 bases and J lost 5, with 12 bases in between. In germline, CDR1 is MDHEN, CDR2 SYDVKM. The CDR3 has 13 amino acids. CDR3 in DNA: TGTGCCAGCAGTCTGGGGATAGGATATGGCTACACCTTC. As protein: CASSLGIGYGYTF.

This clonotype counts as medium-sized (0.01 to 0.1%). The gene calls are TRBV6-2 or TRBV6-3 and TRBJ2-2; no clear D. This CDR3 is 18 amino acids long. Trimming removed 2 bases from V and 5 bases from J, with 21 bases in between. The germline gives CDR1 MNHEY, CDR2 SVGEGT. Here the CDR3 DNA reads TGTGCCAGCAGTTACCGCCCTGCTCCTCCTTTAGTAACCGGGGAGCTGTTTTTT. Translated, it gives CASSYRPAPPLVTGELFF.

In its sample, this clonotype is medium-sized. The chain carries TRBV20-1 and TRBJ1-4, with D unclear. Germline loops: CDR1 DFQATT, CDR2 SNEGSKA (reference sequence). The length of the CDR3 is 13 residues. Trimming removed 2 bases from V and 3 bases from J, with 7 bases in between. The chain's CDR3 is CSARTDPNEKLFF. CDR3 DNA: TGCAGTGCTAGAACAGATCCTAATGAAAAACTGTTTTTT.

This clonotype is judged medium-sized (0.01 to 0.1%). This chain links TRBV18 with TRBJ1-1; D ambiguous. V lost 3 bases, J lost 4 bases, and 12 bases lay in between. This CDR3 has 14 residues. Germline-derived CDR1 and CDR2 are KGHSH and LQKENI. The CDR3 DNA follows: TGTGCCAGCTCACCTTATCCGGGTAGCACTGAAGCTTTCTTT. Its translation is CASSPYPGSTEAFF.

This clonotype rates as medium-sized (0.01 to 0.1%). This chain links TRBV28 with TRBJ1-2, with TRBD1 identical over 12 bases. From germline, CDR1 is MDHEN and CDR2 SYDVKM. This CDR3 region has 16 residues. V was clipped by 5 bases and J by 4 bases; unmatched bases: 8. CDR3 nucleotides: TGTGCCAGCAGTGCCGGGACAGGGGGCCTCCTCTATGGCTACACCTTC. This sequence encodes CASSAGTGGLLYGYTF.

By share of the sample, this clonotype is medium-sized (0.01 to 0.1%). The V and J genes are TRBV20-1 and TRBJ1-2, with D perhaps TRBD1 (5 bases). Per germline, CDR1 DFQATT and CDR2 SNEGSKA (reference sequence). Trimming left V 4 bases short and J 3 bases short, with 15 bases between. This CDR3 contains 14 residues. CDR3 protein: CSATGLSSDYGYTF. The CDR3 DNA sequence: TGCAGTGCTACGGGACTGTCGTCCGACTATGGCTACACCTTC.

This clonotype is medium-sized by share. This chain connects TRBV19 to TRBJ1-5; 10 nucleotides match TRBD1. The trim removed 4 bases at V and 4 bases at J, leaving 4 bases unmatched. Germline CDR1 LNHDA, CDR2 SQIVND (reference sequence). This CDR3 spans 15 amino acids. CDR3 loop: CASSTRTGGNQPQHF. The CDR3 DNA follows: TGTGCCAGTAGTACGAGGACAGGGGGTAATCAGCCCCAGCATTTT.

This clonotype was detected ten times or more. The chain employs TRBV28 and TRBJ1-5, with D possibly being TRBD1 (5 bases). Germline V CDR1 and CDR2: MDHEN, SYDVKM. CDR3 size: 12 residues. Trimming left V 10 bases short and J 7 bases short, with 14 bases between. This CDR3 is CATSARDQPQHF. The CDR3 DNA reads TGTGCCACCTCTGCTCGGGACCAGCCCCAGCATTTT.

This clonotype was seen many times. The chain couples TRBV20-1 to TRBJ1-5; 8 positions match TRBD1. This CDR3 region has 16 residues. V shed 4 bases and J 1 base; nucleotides not matched to a gene: 9. The germline CDR1 and CDR2 sequences are DFQATT and SNEGSKA (reference sequence). The CDR3 DNA is TGCAGTGCTACTTTCAGGGGGCAGTTAAGCAATCAGCCCCAGCATTTT. Protein sequence: CSATFRGQLSNQPQHF.

This clonotype was seen ten or more times. The genes are TRBV4-3 and TRBJ2-2; tentatively, D is TRBD1 (5 bases). The CDR3 sequence is 16 residues long. Germline assignment: CDR1 LGHNA and CDR2 YSLEER. V dropped 0 bases and J dropped 5 bases, with 13 bases sitting between them. This chain's CDR3 is CASSQDSGAYTGELFF. The DNA for the CDR3 is TGCGCCAGCAGCCAAGATTCTGGGGCTTATACCGGGGAGCTGTTTTTT.

This clonotype was detected ten times or more. The CDR3 region has the DNA TGTGCCAGCAGTTTAATGCCAGGGGGTGCCTATGGCTACACCTTC. This gives the protein CASSLMPGGAYGYTF. The genes are TRBV28 and TRBJ1-2, with 7 bases identical to TRBD1. The CDR3 is 15 amino acids. Germline CDR1 reads MDHEN; CDR2 reads SYDVKM. The V segment lost 2 bases and the J segment 4 bases; nucleotides outside the gene matches: 7.

Many counts were recorded for this clonotype. The chain carries TRBV6-5 and TRBJ1-3; D is unclear. Germline assignment: CDR1 MNHEY and CDR2 SVGAGI. The CDR3 loop spans 16 amino acids. Trimming took 2 bases from V and 0 from J, leaving 11 bases between them. The CDR3 protein is CASSYPRRNSGNTIYF. The CDR3, as DNA: TGTGCCAGCAGTTACCCTAGGCGGAACTCTGGAAACACCATATATTTT.

This clonotype is labeled as medium-sized. The chain employs TRBV21-1 and TRBJ2-1; TRBD2 is taken as the D call from the table, unchecked against the DNA. TRBV21-1 is marked as a pseudogene. The CDR3 loop spans 17 amino acids. CDR3 DNA sequence: TGTGCCAGCAGCAGGTGTAGTGGGGCCCACTCCGTCGATGAGCAGTTCTTC. Residues: CASSRCSGAHSVDEQFF.

This clonotype occurred many times. V usage is TRBV5-4 and J usage is TRBJ1-1; tentative D call: TRBD1 (5 bases). Germline values: CDR1 SGHNT, CDR2 YYREEE (reference sequence). The CDR3 is 13 amino acids. V was pared by 1 base and J by 3 bases, with 7 bases between. This chain's CDR3 is CASSLPGYTEAFF. DNA for the CDR3: TGTGCCAGCAGCTTGCCAGGGTACACTGAAGCTTTCTTT.

Comment on this clonotype: One base away lies a much larger clone, so this may be a sequencing read error. The chain carries TRBV20-1 and TRBJ2-1; no clear D. Trimming removed 6 bases at V and 5 bases at J, with 11 bases between. The CDR3 sequence is 12 residues long. Germline-derived CDR1 and CDR2 are DFQATT and SNEGSKA (reference sequence). In DNA, the CDR3 is TGCAGTGCCTGGGATGGCAACAATGAGCAGTTCTTC. Residues: CSAWDGNNEQFF.

This clonotype was seen a handful of times. CDR3: CASSSGQGRTGELFF. The CDR3 nucleotides read TGTGCCAGCAGCTCCGGACAGGGAAGGACCGGGGAGCTGTTTTTT. The chain recombines TRBV7-2 with TRBJ2-2; 8 bases fit TRBD1. The germline CDR1 and CDR2 sequences are SGHTA and FQGNSA. The V segment lost 4 bases and the J segment 5 bases; nucleotides outside the gene matches: 6. The CDR3 contains 15 residues. Full variable domain (rest looked up from reference TRBV7-2 and TRBJ2-2): GAGVSQSPSNKVTEKGKDVELRCDPISGHTALYWYRQSLGQGLEFLIYFQGNSAPDKSGLPSDRFSAERTGGSVSTLTIQRTQQEDSAVYLCASSSGQGRTGELFFGEGSRLTVL.

At least ten counts were recorded for this clonotype. J is TRBJ2-6 and V is TRBV6-2 or TRBV6-3; 12 bases map to TRBD2. Germline values: CDR1 MNHEY, CDR2 SVGEGT. This CDR3 spans 17 amino acids. The J segment lost 0 bases and the V segment lost 6 bases, leaving 3 bases of the junction unmatched. The CDR3 DNA is TGTGCCAGCAGAACGACTAGCGGGAGCTCTGGGGCCAACGTCCTGACTTTC. It is translated as CASRTTSGSSGANVLTF.

This clonotype was seen repeatedly, ten times or more. The genes are TRBV12-3 or TRBV12-4 and TRBJ1-5, with D hard to call. V dropped 2 bases and J dropped 6 bases, with 8 bases sitting between them. The CDR3 extends over 13 amino acids. CDR3 amino acids: CASSLREGQPQHF. CDR3 DNA: TGTGCCAGCAGTTTACGGGAGGGTCAGCCCCAGCATTTT.